Reported below is one T cell receptor (beta chain). Antigen unknown. This sample stems from a study of shared clonotypes between healthy human individuals. Study-level information: Researchers assigned three CD4 naive, three CD4 memory, two CD8 naive and one CD8 memory plate to each donor. General study findings and limits: Only blood was sampled; tissue repertoires likely differ.

TCRdb's table, derived via immunoSEQ multiplex PCR, lists solely in-frame clones and lacks some. The repertoire has about 2.4 million clones, 80% to 95% of them found once; the top ten carry approximately 0.35%. CDR1 and CDR2 from the germline V gene are SGHTA and FQGTGA. V was cut by 0 bases and J by 7 bases, with 8 bases left in between. This CDR3 has 13 residues. The TCR originated in a man younger than 30 in good health. Some clones in this sample may be carry-over from other donors' samples. The V and J genes are TRBV7-3 and TRBJ2-3; D tentatively fits TRBD1 or TRBD2 (5 bases each). The sequenced material came from naive CD4+ T cells from PBMCs. Subset in this sample: CD45RA+ positively selected. Here the CDR3 DNA reads TGTGCCAGCAGCTTAACAGGGACGAATACGCAGTATTTT. As protein: CASSLTGTNTQYF.